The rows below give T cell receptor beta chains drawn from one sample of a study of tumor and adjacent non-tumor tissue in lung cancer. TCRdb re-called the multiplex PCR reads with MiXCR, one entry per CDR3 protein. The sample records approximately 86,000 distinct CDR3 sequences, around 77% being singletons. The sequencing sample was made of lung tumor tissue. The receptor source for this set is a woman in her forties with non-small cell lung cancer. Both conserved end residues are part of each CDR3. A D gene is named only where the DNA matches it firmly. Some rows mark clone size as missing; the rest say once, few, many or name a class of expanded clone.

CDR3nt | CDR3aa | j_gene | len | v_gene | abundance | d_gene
TGTGCCAGCAGTTTGAACAGCCGCAGCAATGAGCCCCAGTATTTT | CASSLNSRSNEPQYF | TRBJ2-3 | 15 | TRBV12-3/TRBV12-4 | once | NA
TGCAGCGGGACTAGTGGTTTTTCATACAATGAGCAGTTCTTC | CSGTSGFSYNEQFF | TRBJ2-1 | 14 | TRBV29-1 | NA | TRBD2
TGTGCCAGCAGCCAAGGTCCCCCGACTAGCGGGGCCTACAATGAGCAGATCTTC | CASSQGPPTSGAYNEQIF | TRBJ2-1 | 18 | TRBV4-2 | NA | TRBD2
TGTGCCAGCAGCCATGGAGCGGGAGCTAGCACAGATACGCTGTATTTT | CASSHGAGASTDTLYF | TRBJ2-3 | 16 | TRBV4-2 | NA | TRBD2
TGTGCCAGCAGCCCTCAGGGTAGAGGGATAGGGGCCAACGTCCTGACTTTC | CASSPQGRGIGANVLTF | TRBJ2-6 | 17 | TRBV4-1 | NA | NA
TGTGCCAGCAGTACTTACTACGAGCAGCACTTC | CASSTYYEQHF | TRBJ2-7 | 11 | TRBV6-6 | NA | NA
TGTGCCAGCAGCTTGACTAGTGCCGTGGGAGAGCAGTACTTC | CASSLTSAVGEQYF | TRBJ2-7 | 14 | TRBV11-3 | medium-sized | NA
TGCGCCAGCAGCCAAGATATCATAATGGAGACCCATTACTTC | CASSQDIIMETHYF | TRBJ2-5 | 14 | TRBV4-1 | NA | NA
TGCAGTACTAAACGACTAGCGGGAGGAGCTGGGGTCAACGTCCTGACTTTC | CSTKRLAGGAGVNVLTF | TRBJ2-6 | 17 | TRBV20-1 | NA | TRBD2
TGTGCCATCAGTGAGCCCCCTCCTGGGCCAAGAAGGAACGAGCAGTACTTC | CAISEPPPGPRRNEQYF | TRBJ2-7 | 17 | TRBV10-3 | NA | NA
TGCGCCAGCAGTCCCCAACCGGGACAGGGACATGGGGCCAACGTCCTGACTTTC | CASSPQPGQGHGANVLTF | TRBJ2-6 | 18 | TRBV4-1 | NA | TRBD1
TGTACCAGCAGTAGACCCCAAGGCATTCGGTACTTC | CTSSRPQGIRYF | TRBJ2-4 | 12 | TRBV6-2/TRBV6-3 | NA | NA
TGTGCCAGCAGCGAAGGACAGGGGGTGGCCGGGGAGCTGTTTTTT | CASSEGQGVAGELFF | TRBJ2-2 | 15 | TRBV7-9 | many | TRBD1
TGCAGTGTTAGCCCGCCGCGACTAGCGGGAGTAGGGGAGCGGTATTTC | CSVSPPRLAGVGERYF | TRBJ2-7 | 16 | TRBV20-1 | once | TRBD2
TGTACCAGCACCGCGGTGGGGGACAGCGCCTACGGGCAGTACTTC | CTSTAVGDSAYGQYF | TRBJ2-7 | 15 | TRBV6-1 | NA | TRBD1
TGTGCCATCAGCCCCCTCGGTGGGCAGGGGTACTACGTTCAGTACTTC | CAISPLGGQGYYVQYF | TRBJ2-7 | 16 | TRBV11-2 | NA | NA
TGCAGCGCAGAAGACAGGTGGAAGGTTGGAGAGATCCAGTACTTC | CSAEDRWKVGEIQYF | TRBJ2-5 | 15 | TRBV29-1 | once | NA
TGTGCCAGCAGCGGAGGATTGCAATATAATTCACCCCTCCACTTT | CASSGGLQYNSPLHF | TRBJ1-6 | 15 | TRBV6-1 | NA | NA
TGCAGCATTAATTTAAGGGGCCAAGAGACCCAGAACTTC | CSINLRGQETQNF | TRBJ2-5 | 13 | TRBV29-1 | once | NA
TGTGCCAGCAGCCGATGGGGGAGCGAACACTACTTC | CASSRWGSEHYF | TRBJ2-7 | 12 | TRBV7-8 | NA | NA
TGTGCCAGCAGCCTATCCCCCACGAGCTCCTACAATGAGCAGTTCTTC | CASSLSPTSSYNEQFF | TRBJ2-1 | 16 | TRBV5-6 | many | NA
TGTGCCGGCAGTACTCGACAGGCTGGGAGCTATGACTACACCTTC | CAGSTRQAGSYDYTF | TRBJ1-2 | 15 | TRBV28 | NA | NA
TGCAGTGTTCCTAAAACTCGGGGCAGAAACTCCTACGAGCAGTACTTC | CSVPKTRGRNSYEQYF | TRBJ2-7 | 16 | TRBV20-1 | once | NA
TGTACCAGCAGCCAACGGACTAGCCGAGCAGATAGGCAGTATTTT | CTSSQRTSRADRQYF | TRBJ2-3 | 15 | TRBV11-2 | NA | TRBD2
TGTGCCAGCAGGTTAGGGCCACTAGCGGGGTGCAATGAGCAGCTCTTC | CASRLGPLAGCNEQLF | TRBJ2-1 | 16 | TRBV11-2 | NA | TRBD2
TGTGCCTGGAGTGTATCCTGGGAGGGGAATCAGCCCCAGTATTTT | CAWSVSWEGNQPQYF | TRBJ2-3 | 15 | TRBV30 | NA | TRBD2
TGTGCCAGAAGTTACCTGGCGGCCCCTGAAGCTTTCTTT | CARSYLAAPEAFF | TRBJ1-1 | 13 | TRBV6-5 | NA | NA
TGTACCAACAGCTGGGTCCGGAGTTATATGCAGTATTTT | CTNSWVRSYMQYF | TRBJ2-3 | 13 | TRBV5-6 | NA | NA
TGTGTCAGCAGCCCCGGCGAGGTCGGGGAGTTGTTTTTT | CVSSPGEVGELFF | TRBJ2-2 | 13 | TRBV11-3 | NA | NA
TGTGCCAGCAGTTTGGGGACAGGATTAGGATACGAGCAGTACTTC | CASSLGTGLGYEQYF | TRBJ2-7 | 15 | TRBV28 | many | TRBD1
TGTGCCAGCAGTTACGGGACTAGTGGGAGTGGGGCCAACATCCTGACTTTC | CASSYGTSGSGANILTF | TRBJ2-6 | 17 | TRBV6-5 | NA | TRBD2